What follows is one T cell receptor (beta chain) and its context. Clones were read by immunoSEQ multiplex PCR, and TCRdb kept only the in-frame ones, dropping some. The sample has roughly 100,000 clones; 70% to 90% are singletons. CDR3 length: 18 amino acids. Germline CDR1 SEHNR, CDR2 FQNEAQ (reference sequence). Trimming removed 5 bases from V and 0 bases from J; junction bases left unmatched: 15. This sample is part of a study of control samples from healthy donors and cancer patients. The specimen sequenced was blood. The chain joins TRBV7-9 to TRBJ2-5; 7 positions agree with TRBD2. The receptor's source is a man aged 25-40 years in good health. The CDR3 is CASSNPGGKKLYQETQYF. CDR3 coding DNA: TGTGCCAGCAGCAATCCGGGAGGAAAAAAACTGTACCAAGAGACCCAGTACTTC.